These T cell receptor beta chains were read from a single sample in a study of blood T cell repertoires in COVID-19. The repertoire was sequenced with immunoSEQ multiplex PCR; TCRdb's copy has only in-frame clones and lacks some. The sample consists of approximately 250,000 clones, roughly 89% of them appearing once. Sequencing used PBMCs or T cells enriched from blood (not recorded which). The receptors here all came from a woman under 40 who had recovered from COVID-19. Both conserved end residues are part of each CDR3. The D gene is left open where the match is weak. Part of the rows lack a size; the others show once, few, many or a class for expanded clones.

d_call: TRBD1
clone_size: .
v_call: TRBV9
j_call: TRBJ2-3
cdr3_nt: TGTGCCAGCAGCGTAAGAGGACAGGGGGCGTTAGATACGCAGTATTTT
cdr3_aa: CASSVRGQGALDTQYF

d_call: .
clone_size: .
v_call: TRBV4-3
j_call: TRBJ1-1
cdr3_nt: TGCGCCAGCAGCCAAGAAGTCCTACTCATGAACACTGAAGCTTTCTTT
cdr3_aa: CASSQEVLLMNTEAFF

d_call: TRBD2
clone_size: .
v_call: TRBV5-4
j_call: TRBJ2-7
cdr3_nt: TGTGCCAGCAGCTTGGAGTTTAGCGGGAGAGACGAGCAGTACTTC
cdr3_aa: CASSLEFSGRDEQYF

d_call: .
clone_size: once
v_call: TRBV19
j_call: TRBJ1-1
cdr3_nt: TGTGCCAGTAGTTCTACAGGGAACACTGAAGCTTTCTTT
cdr3_aa: CASSSTGNTEAFF

d_call: .
clone_size: .
v_call: TRBV12-3/TRBV12-4
j_call: TRBJ1-2
cdr3_nt: TGTGCCAGCACCTCAGCAGGGTATGGCTACACCTTC
cdr3_aa: CASTSAGYGYTF

d_call: TRBD2
clone_size: once
v_call: TRBV20-1
j_call: TRBJ2-7
cdr3_nt: TGCAGTGCTAGTCATTGGAGGGGACTAGCGGGAGCCTACGAGCAGTACTTC
cdr3_aa: CSASHWRGLAGAYEQYF

d_call: .
clone_size: .
v_call: TRBV2
j_call: TRBJ2-7
cdr3_nt: TGTGCCAGCAGTGAAACAGGGATAATTTACGAGCAGTACTTC
cdr3_aa: CASSETGIIYEQYF

d_call: .
clone_size: .
v_call: TRBV5-6
j_call: TRBJ1-4
cdr3_nt: TGTGCCAGCAGCTTGCGAGGGGGTTTCGCAACTAATGAAAAACTGTTTTTT
cdr3_aa: CASSLRGGFATNEKLFF

d_call: TRBD2
clone_size: few
v_call: TRBV5-4
j_call: TRBJ2-7
cdr3_nt: TGTGCCAGCAGCAGGACCGGGGAGGGCTCCTACGAGCAGTACTTC
cdr3_aa: CASSRTGEGSYEQYF

d_call: TRBD1
clone_size: .
v_call: TRBV28
j_call: TRBJ2-1
cdr3_nt: TGTGCCATCATAGGGACAGGGTACAATGAGCAGTTCTTC
cdr3_aa: CAIIGTGYNEQFF

d_call: TRBD1
clone_size: .
v_call: TRBV5-6
j_call: TRBJ2-7
cdr3_nt: TGTGCCAGCAGCCACGGGACAGGGGTCCACGAGCAGTACTTC
cdr3_aa: CASSHGTGVHEQYF

d_call: .
clone_size: .
v_call: TRBV3-1/TRBV3-2
j_call: TRBJ1-6
cdr3_nt: TGTGCCAGCAGCCAAGATCTTAGCATACCCCTCCACTTT
cdr3_aa: CASSQDLSIPLHF

d_call: .
clone_size: .
v_call: TRBV6-5
j_call: TRBJ1-2
cdr3_nt: TGTGCCAGCAGCCTTACGCCTCAGGGGTACTCGGGCTACACCTTC
cdr3_aa: CASSLTPQGYSGYTF

d_call: .
clone_size: .
v_call: TRBV18
j_call: TRBJ2-3
cdr3_nt: TGTGCCAGCTCACCACCTGGCGGAACAGATACGCAGTATTTT
cdr3_aa: CASSPPGGTDTQYF

d_call: .
clone_size: .
v_call: TRBV2
j_call: TRBJ1-2
cdr3_nt: TGTGCCAGCGGCGGGGGTCTTAACTATGGCTACACCTTC
cdr3_aa: CASGGGLNYGYTF

d_call: TRBD1
clone_size: .
v_call: TRBV6-5
j_call: TRBJ1-2
cdr3_nt: TGTGCCAGCAGTTACGGTTCTTCCGACAGGGCCATTGGCTACACCTTC
cdr3_aa: CASSYGSSDRAIGYTF

d_call: TRBD1
clone_size: .
v_call: TRBV9
j_call: TRBJ2-1
cdr3_nt: TGTGCCAGCAGCCCTCGGACAGGGAGCTCCTACAATGAGCAGTTCTTC
cdr3_aa: CASSPRTGSSYNEQFF

d_call: .
clone_size: .
v_call: TRBV11-2
j_call: TRBJ2-7
cdr3_nt: TGTGCCAGCAGCTTACTACAGGGCAGAAGGAGCTCCTACGAGCAGTACTTC
cdr3_aa: CASSLLQGRRSSYEQYF

d_call: .
clone_size: .
v_call: TRBV7-2
j_call: TRBJ1-2
cdr3_nt: TGTGCCAGCAGCCCGGGTGGGGGGGCTTTTGGCTACACCTTC
cdr3_aa: CASSPGGGAFGYTF

d_call: .
clone_size: .
v_call: TRBV12-5
j_call: TRBJ2-7
cdr3_nt: TGTGCTAGTGGTTTGTCCACCGCTACCCACTCCTACGAGCAGTACTTC
cdr3_aa: CASGLSTATHSYEQYF

d_call: TRBD2
clone_size: .
v_call: TRBV5-4
j_call: TRBJ2-3
cdr3_nt: TGTGCCAGCAGCGAGATAGCGGGAGACACAGATACGCAGTATTTT
cdr3_aa: CASSEIAGDTDTQYF

d_call: .
clone_size: .
v_call: TRBV7-9
j_call: TRBJ1-1
cdr3_nt: TGTGCCAGCAGCGCGGAGGGTAGGGCTGAAGCTTTCTTT
cdr3_aa: CASSAEGRAEAFF

d_call: TRBD1
clone_size: few
v_call: TRBV7-7
j_call: TRBJ2-7
cdr3_nt: TGTGCTAGCAGTCAAGACAGGGGGCCCCACTACGAGCAGTACTTC
cdr3_aa: CASSQDRGPHYEQYF

d_call: .
clone_size: .
v_call: TRBV3-1/TRBV3-2
j_call: TRBJ1-2
cdr3_nt: TGTGCCAGCAGCCAATTACAGGGCGGCGGCTACACCTTC
cdr3_aa: CASSQLQGGGYTF

d_call: .
clone_size: .
v_call: TRBV5-8
j_call: TRBJ2-3
cdr3_nt: TGTGCCAGCAGCTTGGGCGGGAGCACAGATACGCAGTATTTT
cdr3_aa: CASSLGGSTDTQYF

d_call: TRBD1
clone_size: once
v_call: TRBV28
j_call: TRBJ1-2
cdr3_nt: TGTGCCAGCAGTTTATCGCTCACAGGGGCCTATGGCTACACCTTC
cdr3_aa: CASSLSLTGAYGYTF

d_call: .
clone_size: .
v_call: TRBV30
j_call: TRBJ1-4
cdr3_nt: TGTGCCTGGAGTGTAGGACTTGGGGGGAATGAAAAACTGTTTTTT
cdr3_aa: CAWSVGLGGNEKLFF